A selection of T cell receptor beta chains follows, all from one sample in a study of cytomegalovirus exposure and HLA in healthy donors. Some clones are missing from TCRdb's copy, which holds only in-frame ones; the method was immunoSEQ multiplex PCR. The table records tens of thousands of clones, 70% to 80% of them present only once. The sample consisted of PBMCs. The receptors were gathered from a woman aged 40 to 50 in good health and CMV-seropositive. The CDR3 runs from the conserved cysteine through the conserved F or W. D genes are given only for firm matches. Clone sizes are given selectively: once, few, many, or a class where the clone is expanded.

clone size,J gene,V gene,D gene,CDR3 protein,CDR3 DNA
.,TRBJ1-5,TRBV5-6,TRBD1,CASSRGQDSNQPQHF,TGTGCCAGCAGTCGGGGACAGGATAGCAATCAGCCCCAGCATTTT
.,TRBJ2-5,TRBV5-1,TRBD2,CASSSPPGLGVGTQYF,TGCGCCAGCAGCTCACCCCCGGGACTAGGGGTGGGGACCCAGTACTTC
.,TRBJ2-1,TRBV7-9,TRBD1,CASSLTGRTNEQFF,TGTGCCAGCAGCTTGACAGGGCGGACCAATGAGCAGTTCTTC
.,TRBJ2-7,TRBV6-5,.,CASSVSVSSYEQYF,TGTGCCAGCAGTGTTAGCGTGAGCTCCTACGAGCAGTACTTC
.,TRBJ2-1,TRBV2,TRBD2,CASSGIAGNEQFF,TGTGCCAGCAGTGGTATAGCGGGGAATGAGCAGTTCTTC
.,TRBJ2-1,TRBV10-2,.,CAISQGPEQFF,TGCGCCATCTCACAGGGACCTGAGCAGTTCTTC
few,TRBJ1-4,TRBV11-1,.,CASSSGLAEKLFF,TGTGCCAGCAGCTCCGGACTAGCCGAAAAACTGTTTTTT
.,TRBJ1-2,TRBV4-1,.,CASSQEAQNLVYGYTF,TGCGCCAGCAGCCAAGAGGCACAGAACCTGGTCTATGGCTACACCTTC
.,TRBJ2-1,TRBV11-3,TRBD2,CASSLGLAGLYNEQFF,TGTGCCAGCAGCTTAGGGCTAGCGGGTTTATACAATGAGCAGTTCTTC
.,TRBJ1-3,TRBV6-1,.,CASSERDTIYF,TGTGCCAGCAGTGAACGGGACACCATATATTTT
.,TRBJ1-1,TRBV30,TRBD1,CAWSGTRTGINTEAFF,TGTGCCTGGAGTGGGACAAGGACAGGGATAAACACTGAAGCTTTCTTT
.,TRBJ2-7,TRBV7-8,.,CASSLDGEMNEQYF,TGTGCCAGCAGCTTAGATGGGGAGATGAACGAGCAGTACTTC
.,TRBJ2-1,TRBV30,TRBD2,CAWSIGTSGGAYEQFF,TGTGCCTGGAGTATTGGGACTAGCGGGGGGGCCTATGAGCAGTTCTTC
.,TRBJ2-3,TRBV6-5,TRBD2,CASSLAGGTDTQYF,TGTGCCAGCAGTTTAGCGGGGGGCACAGATACGCAGTATTTT
.,TRBJ2-3,TRBV18,TRBD1,CASSPPGQSYADTQYF,TGTGCCAGCTCACCTCCGGGACAGTCCTATGCAGATACGCAGTATTTT
few,TRBJ2-5,TRBV5-1,.,CASSPRALGGTQYF,TGCGCCAGCAGCCCTAGGGCCCTAGGAGGGACCCAGTACTTC
.,TRBJ2-7,TRBV7-2,TRBD1,CASSFPGQDYEQYF,TGTGCCAGCAGCTTCCCGGGACAGGACTACGAGCAGTACTTC
.,TRBJ1-2,TRBV30,.,CAWSTGPGGYGYTF,TGTGCCTGGAGCACGGGTCCGGGGGGCTATGGCTACACCTTC
.,TRBJ1-1,TRBV5-1,.,CASSLSGEAFF,TGCGCCAGCAGCTTGTCGGGTGAAGCTTTCTTT
.,TRBJ2-1,TRBV4-2,.,CASSQDPGDNEQFF,TGTGCCAGCAGCCAAGATCCAGGGGACAATGAGCAGTTCTTC
.,TRBJ2-1,TRBV30,TRBD2,CAWTSGGLYNEQFF,TGTGCCTGGACTAGCGGGGGGTTATACAATGAGCAGTTCTTC
.,TRBJ1-5,TRBV6-1,TRBD1,CASSEFRDRGNQPQHF,TGTGCCAGCAGTGAGTTCCGGGACAGGGGGAATCAGCCCCAGCATTTT
.,TRBJ2-1,TRBV5-1,TRBD2,CASSLEAGVYNEQFF,TGCGCCAGCAGCTTGGAAGCGGGAGTTTACAATGAGCAGTTCTTC
few,TRBJ1-2,TRBV10-3,TRBD1,CATRTGAGGYTF,TGTGCCACCAGGACAGGGGCCGGTGGCTACACCTTC
.,TRBJ1-1,TRBV30,TRBD1,CAWRRRGLEAFF,TGTGCCTGGAGACGGAGGGGGCTGGAGGCTTTCTTT
.,TRBJ1-1,TRBV28,.,CASNQVLTEAFF,TGTGCCAGCAATCAGGTTCTGACTGAAGCTTTCTTT
.,TRBJ2-1,TRBV7-3,TRBD1,CASSLSPMDRGSGEQFF,TGTGCCAGCAGCTTAAGTCCCATGGACAGGGGCAGCGGGGAGCAGTTCTTC
.,TRBJ2-1,TRBV9,TRBD1,CASSSHRGYNEQFF,TGTGCCAGCAGCTCACACAGGGGGTACAATGAGCAGTTCTTC
.,TRBJ1-1,TRBV19,TRBD1,CASLQGAGEAFF,TGTGCCAGCCTACAGGGGGCGGGTGAAGCTTTCTTT
.,TRBJ2-4,TRBV10-3,TRBD2,CAISEREASGVTKNIQYF,TGTGCCATCAGTGAGAGAGAGGCTAGCGGGGTCACCAAAAACATTCAGTACTTC
.,TRBJ2-3,TRBV12-5,.,CASGRGSTDTQYF,TGTGCTAGTGGACGGGGTAGCACAGATACGCAGTATTTT
once,TRBJ1-2,TRBV7-9,.,CASSLSGSNYGYTF,TGTGCCAGCAGCTTAAGCGGCAGTAACTATGGCTACACCTTC
.,TRBJ2-7,TRBV7-9,.,CSSSPPTGEQYF,TGTTCCAGCAGCCCACCGACTGGGGAGCAGTACTTC
few,TRBJ1-4,TRBV5-1,.,CASSSAGESNEKLFF,TGCGCCAGCAGCTCGGCGGGCGAATCTAATGAAAAACTGTTTTTT
.,TRBJ2-3,TRBV29-1,TRBD2,CSVDGTSGTSTDTQYF,TGCAGCGTTGATGGGACTAGCGGGACTAGCACAGATACGCAGTATTTT
.,TRBJ1-5,TRBV6-5,.,CASSYGRDGNQPQHF,TGTGCCAGCAGTTACGGGAGGGATGGCAATCAGCCCCAGCATTTT
.,TRBJ2-6,TRBV6-1,.,CASSADSNSGANVLTF,TGTGCCAGCAGTGCGGACAGTAACTCTGGGGCCAACGTCCTGACTTTC
once,TRBJ1-2,TRBV28,TRBD1,CASSLGQGARGYTF,TGTGCCAGCAGTTTGGGGCAGGGGGCGCGTGGCTACACCTTC
.,TRBJ2-2,TRBV7-2,TRBD2,CASSSGGGSGELFF,TGTGCCAGCAGCTCCGGGGGGGGAAGCGGGGAGCTGTTTTTT
.,TRBJ1-1,TRBV6-5,TRBD1,CASSLKAGQGNTEAFF,TGTGCCAGCAGTTTAAAAGCGGGACAGGGTAATACTGAAGCTTTCTTT
.,TRBJ1-1,TRBV6-5,.,CATKDGGTEAFF,TGTGCCACCAAAGACGGGGGTACTGAAGCTTTCTTT
.,TRBJ2-1,TRBV10-1,.,CASSEDSGSSYNEQFF,TGCGCCAGCAGTGAAGACTCGGGAAGCTCCTACAATGAGCAGTTCTTC
once,TRBJ1-6,TRBV19,.,CASRMSSYNSPLHF,TGTGCCAGTAGAATGAGCTCCTATAATTCACCCCTCCACTTT
.,TRBJ1-5,TRBV23-1,TRBD1,CASSRGTGKLSNQPQHF,TGCGCCAGCAGCCGCGGGACAGGGAAGCTTAGCAATCAGCCCCAGCATTTT
.,TRBJ1-2,TRBV18,.,CASSPSPRGDYGYTF,TGTGCCAGCTCACCATCCCCTAGGGGCGATTATGGCTACACCTTC
.,TRBJ1-1,TRBV5-1,.,CASSLRGGMRQPNTEAFF,TGCGCCAGCAGCTTGAGGGGGGGGATGAGACAGCCGAACACTGAAGCTTTCTTT
once,TRBJ2-7,TRBV15,TRBD1,CATSRDRGSYEQYF,TGTGCCACCAGCAGGGACAGGGGCTCCTACGAGCAGTACTTC
.,TRBJ2-1,TRBV7-9,.,CASSPRQPNEQFF,TGTGCCAGCAGCCCAAGACAGCCCAATGAGCAGTTCTTC
.,TRBJ1-5,TRBV7-9,.,CASSLDRLNQPQHF,TGTGCCAGCAGCCTAGACAGGCTCAATCAGCCCCAGCATTTT
.,TRBJ1-1,TRBV27,TRBD1,CASSLGTGANAFF,TGTGCCAGCAGTCTAGGGACAGGGGCGAATGCTTTCTTT
.,TRBJ1-2,TRBV11-2,.,CASSPGAYGYTF,TGTGCCAGCAGTCCAGGGGCCTATGGCTACACCTTC
.,TRBJ2-1,TRBV19,.,CASSMSSNLNNEQFF,TGTGCCAGTAGTATGAGTTCAAACCTTAACAATGAGCAGTTCTTC
.,TRBJ2-5,TRBV12-5,TRBD1,CASGRQTGEETQYF,TGTGCTAGTGGCCGTCAGACAGGGGAGGAGACCCAGTACTTC
few,TRBJ1-3,TRBV7-9,.,CASSLTDTIYF,TGTGCCAGCAGCTTAACGGACACCATATATTTT
.,TRBJ1-4,TRBV7-9,TRBD1,CSSSQGAGEKLFF,TGTTCCAGCAGCCAGGGGGCAGGTGAAAAACTGTTTTTT